This TCR beta chain derives from a study of spatial heterogeneity in lung cancer. All TCR cDNA molecules were individually tagged with a unique molecular identifier. One entry per CDR3 protein, called by TCRdb with MiXCR from the 5' RACE reads. In the table there are 45,000 to 55,000 distinct CDR3 sequences, around 5.2% of which are singletons. This CDR3 region has 12 residues. V was trimmed by 3 bases and J by 4 bases, leaving 7 bases between them. Germline CDR1 DFQATT, CDR2 SNEGSKA (reference sequence). The time point is: sample taken at primary tumor resection. The donors, fewer than 90 patients with untreated early-stage non-small cell lung cancer, provided the samples. This clonotype was found many times.

The sequence was collected from a male donor with early-stage non-small cell lung cancer. The sequencing here drew on PBMCs, taken at surgery. V is TRBV20-1 and J is TRBJ2-1; no reliable D call. The CDR3 DNA reads as TGCAGTGCTAGGGGCCATTACAATGAGCAGTTCTTC. Translation: CSARGHYNEQFF.